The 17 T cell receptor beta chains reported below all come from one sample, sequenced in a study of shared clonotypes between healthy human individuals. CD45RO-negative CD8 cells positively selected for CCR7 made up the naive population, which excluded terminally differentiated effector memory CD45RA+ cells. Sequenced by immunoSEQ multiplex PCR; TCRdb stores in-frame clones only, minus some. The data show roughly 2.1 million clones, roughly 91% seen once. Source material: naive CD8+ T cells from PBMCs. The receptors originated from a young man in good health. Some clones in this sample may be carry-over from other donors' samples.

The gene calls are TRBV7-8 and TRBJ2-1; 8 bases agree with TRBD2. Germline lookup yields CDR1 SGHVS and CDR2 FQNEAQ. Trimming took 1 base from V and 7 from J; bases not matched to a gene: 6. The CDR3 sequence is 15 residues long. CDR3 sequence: CASSLGPGGRNEQFF. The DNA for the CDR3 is TGTGCCAGCAGCTTAGGGCCGGGAGGGAGGAATGAGCAGTTCTTC.

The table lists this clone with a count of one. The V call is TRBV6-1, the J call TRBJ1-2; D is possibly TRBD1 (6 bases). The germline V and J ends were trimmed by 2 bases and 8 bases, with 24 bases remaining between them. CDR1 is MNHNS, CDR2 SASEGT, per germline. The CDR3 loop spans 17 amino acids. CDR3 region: CASSESLSPQGLGGYTF. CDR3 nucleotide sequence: TGTGCCAGCAGTGAATCCCTCAGCCCCCAGGGGCTGGGAGGCTACACCTTC.

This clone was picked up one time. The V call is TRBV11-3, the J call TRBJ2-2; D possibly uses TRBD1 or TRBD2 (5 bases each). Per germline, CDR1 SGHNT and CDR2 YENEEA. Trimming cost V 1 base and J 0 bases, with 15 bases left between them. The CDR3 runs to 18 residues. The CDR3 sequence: CASSLGVRRDANTGELFF. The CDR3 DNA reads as TGTGCCAGCAGCTTAGGGGTGCGCAGGGACGCGAACACCGGGGAGCTGTTTTTT.

For the CDR3, the DNA is TGTGCCAGCGCAGCGCCGGCAGGACCCACCTACGAGCAGTACTTC. Its protein is CASAAPAGPTYEQYF. The chain joins TRBV28 to TRBJ2-7; D is uncertain. Per the germline V gene, CDR1 is MDHEN and CDR2 is SYDVKM. The CDR3 is 15 residues long. V was shortened by 8 bases and J by 2 bases, with 19 bases between the two germline ends.

CDR3 coding DNA: TGTGCCAGCAGCCCCGGCACAATCACAGATACGCAGTATTTT. Its protein product is CASSPGTITDTQYF. The chain links TRBV7-2 to TRBJ2-3; D is undetermined. The CDR3 is 14 residues long. The germline V gene has CDR1 SGHTA and CDR2 FQGNSA. V lost 5 bases, J lost 2 bases, and 11 bases lay in between.

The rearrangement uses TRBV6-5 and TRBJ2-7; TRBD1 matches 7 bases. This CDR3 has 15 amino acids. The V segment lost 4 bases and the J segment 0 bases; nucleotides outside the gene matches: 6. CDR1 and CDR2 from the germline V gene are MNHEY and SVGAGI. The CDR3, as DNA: TGTGCCAGCAGTTTAGGACAGGCAAGCTCCTACGAGCAGTACTTC. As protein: CASSLGQASSYEQYF.

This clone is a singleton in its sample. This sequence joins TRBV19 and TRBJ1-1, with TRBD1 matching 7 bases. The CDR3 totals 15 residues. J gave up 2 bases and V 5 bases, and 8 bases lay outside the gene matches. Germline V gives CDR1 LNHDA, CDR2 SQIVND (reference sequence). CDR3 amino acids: CASSLGDRLNTEAFF. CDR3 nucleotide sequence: TGTGCCAGTAGTTTGGGGGACAGACTTAACACTGAAGCTTTCTTT.

CDR3 DNA sequence: TGCAGCGGATCCTGGACTAGCGGGAGCACAGATACGCAGTATTTT. This codes for CSGSWTSGSTDTQYF. The chain couples TRBV29-1 to TRBJ2-3, with 11 bases fitting TRBD2. The CDR3 has 15 amino acids. V was clipped by 7 bases and J by 0 bases; unmatched bases: 6. Germline V CDR1 and CDR2: SQVTM, ANQGSEA.

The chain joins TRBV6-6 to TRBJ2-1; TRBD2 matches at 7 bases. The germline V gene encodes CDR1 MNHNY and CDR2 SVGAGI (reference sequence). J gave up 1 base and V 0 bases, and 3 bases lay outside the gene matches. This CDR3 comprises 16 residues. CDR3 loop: CASSYSWRESYNEQFF. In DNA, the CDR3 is TGTGCCAGCAGTTACTCGTGGCGGGAGTCCTACAATGAGCAGTTCTTC.

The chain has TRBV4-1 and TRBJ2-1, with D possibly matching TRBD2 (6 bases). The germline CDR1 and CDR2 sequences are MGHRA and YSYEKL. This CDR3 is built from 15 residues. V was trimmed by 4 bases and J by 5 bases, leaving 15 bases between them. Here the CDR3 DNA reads TGCGCCAGCAGCCTCGTCGGGAGCTTCAACAATGAGCAGTTCTTC. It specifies CASSLVGSFNNEQFF.

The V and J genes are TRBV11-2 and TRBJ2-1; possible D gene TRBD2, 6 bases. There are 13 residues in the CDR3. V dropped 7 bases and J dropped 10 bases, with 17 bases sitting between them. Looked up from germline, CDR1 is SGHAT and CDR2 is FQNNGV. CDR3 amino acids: CASTLIGRIEQFF. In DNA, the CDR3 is TGTGCCAGCACCCTTATTGGGAGGATAGAGCAGTTCTTC.

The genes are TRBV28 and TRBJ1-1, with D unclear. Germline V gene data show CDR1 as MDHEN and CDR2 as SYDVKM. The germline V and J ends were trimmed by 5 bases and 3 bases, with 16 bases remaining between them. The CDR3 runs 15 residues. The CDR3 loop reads CASSIPPEGYTEAFF. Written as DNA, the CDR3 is TGTGCCAGCAGTATCCCCCCCGAGGGTTACACTGAAGCTTTCTTT.

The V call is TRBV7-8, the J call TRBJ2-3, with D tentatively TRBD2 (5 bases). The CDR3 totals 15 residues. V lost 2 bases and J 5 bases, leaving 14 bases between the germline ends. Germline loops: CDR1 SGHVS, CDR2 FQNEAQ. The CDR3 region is CASSLSSREKDTQYF. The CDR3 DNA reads TGTGCCAGCAGCTTATCATCTAGGGAGAAAGATACGCAGTATTTT.

CDR3 sequence reads: CASSLDRKSPYGYTF. The DNA of the CDR3 is TGTGCCAGCAGCTTAGATCGGAAATCGCCCTATGGCTACACCTTC. This chain joins TRBV11-2 and TRBJ1-2; the D is unclear. Germline loops: CDR1 SGHAT, CDR2 FQNNGV. CDR3 length equals 15 residues. Trimming pared 0 bases from V and 4 bases from J, leaving 12 bases between.

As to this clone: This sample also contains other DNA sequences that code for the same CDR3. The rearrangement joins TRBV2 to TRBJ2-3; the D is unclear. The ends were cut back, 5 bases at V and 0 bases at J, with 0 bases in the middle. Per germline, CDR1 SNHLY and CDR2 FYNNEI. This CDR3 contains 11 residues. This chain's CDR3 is CASSSTDTQYF. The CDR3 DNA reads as TGTGCCAGCAGTAGCACAGATACGCAGTATTTT.

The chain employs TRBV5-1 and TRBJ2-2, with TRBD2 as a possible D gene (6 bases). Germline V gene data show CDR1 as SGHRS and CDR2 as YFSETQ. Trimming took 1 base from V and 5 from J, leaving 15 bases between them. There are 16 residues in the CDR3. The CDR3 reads CASSLSWRDSTGELFF. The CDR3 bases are TGCGCCAGCAGCTTGTCTTGGCGGGACTCGACCGGGGAGCTGTTTTTT.

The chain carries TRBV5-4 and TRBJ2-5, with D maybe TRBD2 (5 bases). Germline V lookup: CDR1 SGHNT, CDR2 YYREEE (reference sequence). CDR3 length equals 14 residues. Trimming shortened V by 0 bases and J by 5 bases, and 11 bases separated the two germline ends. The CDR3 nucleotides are TGTGCCAGCAGCTTGGTTGGGTCGGGGGAGACCCAGTACTTC. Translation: CASSLVGSGETQYF.